The rows below give T cell receptor beta chains drawn from one sample of a study of OX40 agonist ivuxolimab in advanced cancers. The repertoire was sequenced with immunoSEQ multiplex PCR; TCRdb's copy has only in-frame clones and lacks some. The profile shows around 46,000 clones, around 91% of them singletons. The sequencing here drew on CD4+ or CD8+ T cells sorted from blood, taken in a trial of the OX40 agonist ivuxolimab. These receptors were collected from an adult with an advanced solid tumor such as melanoma, head and neck, liver or kidney cancer. Both conserved end residues are part of each CDR3.

CDR3 protein: CASSSWTGKNEAFF
V gene: TRBV5-4

CDR3 protein: CASSIVGQGLFYGYTF
V gene: TRBV19

CDR3 protein: CASTRRDKSYEQYF
V gene: TRBV2

CDR3 protein: CASSPLGRELPSTDTQYF
V gene: TRBV13

CDR3 protein: CASSFWGDGYTF
V gene: TRBV5-1

CDR3 protein: CASSLGWGNEQFF
V gene: TRBV5-1

CDR3 protein: CASSLSGTGELFF
V gene: TRBV7-6

CDR3 protein: CASSGTAYEQYF
V gene: TRBV7-9

CDR3 protein: CASSFPGTDYGYTF
V gene: TRBV6-6

CDR3 protein: CASSTALRATYEQYF
V gene: TRBV19